This T cell receptor beta chain originates from a study of beta chain features in type 1 diabetes. Study observations and caveats: In type 1 diabetes patients, VDJ junctions had fewer insertions; deletions at these junctions were more frequent.

V was pared by 3 bases and J by 5 bases, with 5 bases of the junction left unmatched. The CDR3 totals 15 residues. Germline assignment: CDR1 SEHNR and CDR2 FQNEAQ (reference sequence). Since all of the isolated RNA was reverse transcribed, expressed TCRB transcripts were what got sequenced. Clones were read by immunoSEQ multiplex PCR, and TCRdb kept only the in-frame ones, dropping some. In the table there are under 900,000 clones, about a sixth of which are singletons. Cells sorted by CD45RO/CCR7/CD25/CD127/CD95/CD27 comprised CD4+ naive, central memory, regulatory and stem cell-like memory cells. With regard to this clone: No antigen is known for it.

V and J are TRBV7-9 and TRBJ1-4; 8 positions agree with TRBD1. The specimen was naive CD4+ T cells from blood. The source is a woman between 18 and 30 years old in good health. CDR3 sequence: CASSFDRGGNEKLFF. Here the CDR3 DNA reads TGTGCCAGCAGCTTTGACAGGGGAGGGAATGAAAAACTGTTTTTT. Based on the CDR3 plus reference TRBV7-9 and TRBJ1-4, the full variable domain is DTGVSQNPRHKITKRGQNVTFRCDPISEHNRLYWYRQTLGQGPEFLTYFQNEAQLEKSRLLSDRFSAERPKGSFSTLEIQRTEQGDSAMYLCASSFDRGGNEKLFFGSGTQLSVL.